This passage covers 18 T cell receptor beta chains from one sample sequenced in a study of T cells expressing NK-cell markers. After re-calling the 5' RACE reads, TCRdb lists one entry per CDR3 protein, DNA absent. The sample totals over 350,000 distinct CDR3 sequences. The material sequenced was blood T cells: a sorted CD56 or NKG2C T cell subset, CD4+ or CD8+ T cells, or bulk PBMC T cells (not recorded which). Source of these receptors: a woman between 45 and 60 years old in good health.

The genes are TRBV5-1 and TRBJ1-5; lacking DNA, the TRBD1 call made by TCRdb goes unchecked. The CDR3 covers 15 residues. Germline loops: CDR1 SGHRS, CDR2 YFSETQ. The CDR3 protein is CASSETPGGNQPQHF.

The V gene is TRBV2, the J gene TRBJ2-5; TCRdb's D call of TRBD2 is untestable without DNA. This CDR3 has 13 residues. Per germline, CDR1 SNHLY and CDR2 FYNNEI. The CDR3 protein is CASERESEETQYF.

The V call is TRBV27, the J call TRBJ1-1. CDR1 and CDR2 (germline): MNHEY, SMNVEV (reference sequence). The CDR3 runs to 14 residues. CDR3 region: CASSPAASWTEAFF.

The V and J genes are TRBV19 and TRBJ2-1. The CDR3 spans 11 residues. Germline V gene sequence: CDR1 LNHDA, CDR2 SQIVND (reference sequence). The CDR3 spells CASSILGEQFF.

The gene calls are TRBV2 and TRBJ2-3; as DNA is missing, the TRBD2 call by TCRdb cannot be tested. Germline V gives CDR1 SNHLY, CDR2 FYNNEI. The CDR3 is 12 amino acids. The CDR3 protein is CASSAREDTQYF.

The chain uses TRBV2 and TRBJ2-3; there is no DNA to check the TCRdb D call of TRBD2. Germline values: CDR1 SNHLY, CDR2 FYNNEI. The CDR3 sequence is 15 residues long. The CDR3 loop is CASSLLAGVMNTQYF. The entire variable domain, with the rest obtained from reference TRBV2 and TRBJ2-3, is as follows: EPEVTQTPSHQVTQMGQEVILRCVPISNHLYFYWYRQILGQKVEFLVSFYNNEISEKSEIFDDQFSVERPDGSNFTLKIRSTKLEDSAMYFCASSLLAGVMNTQYFGPGTRLTVL.

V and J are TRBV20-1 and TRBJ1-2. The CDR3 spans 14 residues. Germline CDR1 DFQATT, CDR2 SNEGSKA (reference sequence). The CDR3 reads CSAREQALVHGYTF.

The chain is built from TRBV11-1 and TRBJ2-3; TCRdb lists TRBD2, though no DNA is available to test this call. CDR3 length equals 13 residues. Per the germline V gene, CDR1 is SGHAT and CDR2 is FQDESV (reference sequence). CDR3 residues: CASSYEAADTQYF.

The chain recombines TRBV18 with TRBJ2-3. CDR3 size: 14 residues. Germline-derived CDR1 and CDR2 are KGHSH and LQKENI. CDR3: CASSPVVRTDTQYF.

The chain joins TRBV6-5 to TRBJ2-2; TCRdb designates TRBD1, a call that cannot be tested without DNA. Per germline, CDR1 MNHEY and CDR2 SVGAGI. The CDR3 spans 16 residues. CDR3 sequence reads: CASSYGDRVYTGELFF.

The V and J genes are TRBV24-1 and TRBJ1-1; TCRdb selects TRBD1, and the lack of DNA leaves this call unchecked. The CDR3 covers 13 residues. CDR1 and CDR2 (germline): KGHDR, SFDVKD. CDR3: CATRDRDWTEAFF.

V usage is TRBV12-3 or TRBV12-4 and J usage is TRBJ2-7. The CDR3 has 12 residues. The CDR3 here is CASSSTVYEQYF.

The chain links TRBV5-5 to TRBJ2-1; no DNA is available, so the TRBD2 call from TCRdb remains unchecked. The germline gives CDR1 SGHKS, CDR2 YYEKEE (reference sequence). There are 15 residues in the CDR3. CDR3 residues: CASSWIALSYNEQFF.

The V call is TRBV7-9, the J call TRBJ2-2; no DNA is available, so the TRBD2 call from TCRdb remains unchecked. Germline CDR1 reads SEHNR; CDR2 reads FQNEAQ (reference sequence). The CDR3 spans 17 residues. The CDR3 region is CASSLVLARPSGGELFF.

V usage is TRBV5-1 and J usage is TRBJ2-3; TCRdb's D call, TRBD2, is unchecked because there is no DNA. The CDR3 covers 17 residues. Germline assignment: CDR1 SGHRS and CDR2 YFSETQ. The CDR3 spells CASSSGSLAGSTDTQYF. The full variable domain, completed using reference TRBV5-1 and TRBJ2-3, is KAGVTQTPRYLIKTRGQQVTLSCSPISGHRSVSWYQQTPGQGLQFLFEYFSETQRNKGNFPGRFSGRQFSNSRSEMNVSTLELGDSALYLCASSSGSLAGSTDTQYFGPGTRLTVL.

The CDR3 here is CASSPREGARETQYF. This chain joins TRBV21-1 and TRBJ2-5; absent DNA, TCRdb's TRBD1 call cannot be checked. TRBV21-1 is reported as a pseudogene. CDR3 length: 15 residues.

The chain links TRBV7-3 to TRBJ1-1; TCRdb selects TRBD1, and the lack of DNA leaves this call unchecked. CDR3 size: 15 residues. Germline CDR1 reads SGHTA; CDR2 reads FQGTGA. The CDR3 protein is CASSPRGGLNTEAFF.

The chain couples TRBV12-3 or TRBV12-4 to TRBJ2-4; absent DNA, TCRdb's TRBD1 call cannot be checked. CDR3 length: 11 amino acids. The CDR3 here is CASTNQDRPVF.